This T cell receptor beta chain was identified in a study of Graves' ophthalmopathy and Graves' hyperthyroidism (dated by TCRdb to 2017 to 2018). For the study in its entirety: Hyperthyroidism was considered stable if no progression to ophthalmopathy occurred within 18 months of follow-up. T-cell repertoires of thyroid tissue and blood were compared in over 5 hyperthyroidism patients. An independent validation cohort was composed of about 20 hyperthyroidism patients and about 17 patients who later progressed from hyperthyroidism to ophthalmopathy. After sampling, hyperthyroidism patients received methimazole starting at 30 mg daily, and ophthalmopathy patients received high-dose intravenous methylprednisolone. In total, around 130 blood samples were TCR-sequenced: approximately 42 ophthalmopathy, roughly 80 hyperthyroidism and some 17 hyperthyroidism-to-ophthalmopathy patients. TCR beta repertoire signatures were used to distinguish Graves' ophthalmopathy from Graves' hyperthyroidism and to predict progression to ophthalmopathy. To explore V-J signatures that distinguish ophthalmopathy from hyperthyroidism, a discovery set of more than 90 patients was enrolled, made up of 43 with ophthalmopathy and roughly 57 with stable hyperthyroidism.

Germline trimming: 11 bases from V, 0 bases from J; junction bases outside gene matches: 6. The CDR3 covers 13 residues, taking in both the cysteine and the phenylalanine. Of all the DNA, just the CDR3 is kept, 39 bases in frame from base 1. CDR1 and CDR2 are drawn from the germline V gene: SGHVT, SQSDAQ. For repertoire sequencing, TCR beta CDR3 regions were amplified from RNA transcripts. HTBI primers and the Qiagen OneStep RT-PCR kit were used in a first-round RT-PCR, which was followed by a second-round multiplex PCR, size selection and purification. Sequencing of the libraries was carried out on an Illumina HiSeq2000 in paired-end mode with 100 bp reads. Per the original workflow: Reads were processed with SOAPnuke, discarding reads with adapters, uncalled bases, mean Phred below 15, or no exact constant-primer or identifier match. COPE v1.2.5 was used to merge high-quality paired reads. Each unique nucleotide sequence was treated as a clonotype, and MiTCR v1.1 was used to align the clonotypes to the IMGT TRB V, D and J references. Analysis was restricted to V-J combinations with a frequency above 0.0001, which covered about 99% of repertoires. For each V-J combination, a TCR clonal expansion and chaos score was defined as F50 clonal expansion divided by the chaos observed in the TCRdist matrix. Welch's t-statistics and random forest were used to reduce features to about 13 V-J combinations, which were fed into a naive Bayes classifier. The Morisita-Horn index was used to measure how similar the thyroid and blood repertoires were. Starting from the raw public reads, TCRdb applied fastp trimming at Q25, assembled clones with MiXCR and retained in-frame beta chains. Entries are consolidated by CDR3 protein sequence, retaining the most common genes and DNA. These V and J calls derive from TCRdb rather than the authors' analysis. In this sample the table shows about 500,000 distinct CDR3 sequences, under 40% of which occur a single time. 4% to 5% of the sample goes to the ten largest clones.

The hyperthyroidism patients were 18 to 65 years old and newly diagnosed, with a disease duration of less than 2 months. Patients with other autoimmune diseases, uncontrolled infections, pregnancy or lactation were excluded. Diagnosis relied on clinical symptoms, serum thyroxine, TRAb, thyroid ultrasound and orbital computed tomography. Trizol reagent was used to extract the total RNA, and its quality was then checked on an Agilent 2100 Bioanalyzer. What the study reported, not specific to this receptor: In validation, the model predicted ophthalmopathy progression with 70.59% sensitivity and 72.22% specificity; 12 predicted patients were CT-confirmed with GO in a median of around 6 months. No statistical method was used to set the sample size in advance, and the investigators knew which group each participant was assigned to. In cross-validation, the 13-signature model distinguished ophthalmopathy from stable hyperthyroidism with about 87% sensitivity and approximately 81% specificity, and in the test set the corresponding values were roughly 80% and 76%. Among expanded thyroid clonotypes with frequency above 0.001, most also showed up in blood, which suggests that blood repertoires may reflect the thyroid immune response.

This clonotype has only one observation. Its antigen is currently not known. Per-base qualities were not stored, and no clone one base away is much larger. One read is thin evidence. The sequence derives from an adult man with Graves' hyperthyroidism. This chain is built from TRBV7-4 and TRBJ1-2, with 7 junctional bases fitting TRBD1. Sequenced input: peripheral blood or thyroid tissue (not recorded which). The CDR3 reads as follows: CAWIGTANYGYTF. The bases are TGTGCCTGGATTGGGACAGCTAACTATGGCTACACCTTC.